This TCR beta chain is drawn from a study of identifying expanded T cells in peripheral blood. Germline lookup yields CDR1 SGHNT and CDR2 YYREEE (reference sequence). Trimming took off 1 base at V and 8 bases at J, with 15 bases between the two ends. This CDR3 has 15 residues. As regards this clone: No antigen is known for it.

Sequenced by immunoSEQ multiplex PCR; TCRdb stores in-frame clones only, minus some. The sample records 100,000 to 150,000 clones, 84% being singletons. Study-wide results and caveats: Variance in clone template counts between roughly two-week samples significantly increased with total template count across all healthy donors.

The rearrangement uses TRBV5-4 and TRBJ1-4; maybe TRBD1 (5 bases). The TCR comes from a person aged 18 to 75 in good health. Sequenced: blood. The CDR3 reads CASSLMEGRGEKLFF. The CDR3, as DNA: TGTGCCAGCAGCTTGATGGAGGGGAGGGGAGAAAAACTGTTTTTT.